The entry that follows covers one TCR beta chain sequence. Only in-frame clones appear in the TCRdb table, and some are missing; sequencing was by immunoSEQ multiplex PCR. The data contain fewer than 650,000 clones, about 89% of them singletons. The ends were cut back, 2 bases at V and 4 bases at J, with 9 bases in the middle. There are 13 residues in the CDR3. Looked up from germline, CDR1 is SGHRS and CDR2 is YFSETQ. Seattle's cohort entered during active infection and was followed longitudinally. This sample stems from a study of blood T cell repertoires in COVID-19. V usage is TRBV5-1 and J usage is TRBJ1-1, with D unclear. The source material was peripheral blood. The source is a woman between 50 and 59 years old with COVID-19, enrolled during active disease. CDR3 nucleotides: TGCGCCAGCAGCTTCGACTCGGGCACTGAAGCTTTCTTT. It encodes CASSFDSGTEAFF.